This TCR beta chain was documented in a study of blood T cell repertoires in COVID-19. Produced via immunoSEQ multiplex PCR; TCRdb's table is partial and in-frame only. The sample lists roughly 100,000 clones; approximately 79% were seen once. Per germline, CDR1 KGHSH and CDR2 LQKENI. The CDR3 has 13 amino acids. V was clipped by 4 bases and J by 2 bases, with 9 bases between them. Source material: peripheral blood. V is TRBV18 and J is TRBJ2-7; tentatively, D is TRBD1 (5 bases). The sequence was collected from a man in his 70s with active or convalescent COVID-19. CDR3 in amino acids: CASSLDRAYEQYF. CDR3 DNA: TGTGCCAGCTCACTCGACAGAGCCTACGAGCAGTACTTC.